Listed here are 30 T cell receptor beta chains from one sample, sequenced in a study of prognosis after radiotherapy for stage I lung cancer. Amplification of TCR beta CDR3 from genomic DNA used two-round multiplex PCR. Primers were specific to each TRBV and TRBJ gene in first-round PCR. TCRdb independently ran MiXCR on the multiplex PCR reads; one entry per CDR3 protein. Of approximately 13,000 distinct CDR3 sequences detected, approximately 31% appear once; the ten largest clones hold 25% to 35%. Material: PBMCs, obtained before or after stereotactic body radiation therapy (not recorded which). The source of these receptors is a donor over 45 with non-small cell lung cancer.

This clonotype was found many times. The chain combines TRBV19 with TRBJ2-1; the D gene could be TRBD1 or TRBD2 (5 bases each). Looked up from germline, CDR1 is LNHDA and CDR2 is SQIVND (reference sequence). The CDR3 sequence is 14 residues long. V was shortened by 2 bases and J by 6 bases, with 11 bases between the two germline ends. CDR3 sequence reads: CASSIRDLANEQFF. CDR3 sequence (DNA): TGTGCCAGTAGTATAAGGGACCTGGCCAATGAGCAGTTCTTC.

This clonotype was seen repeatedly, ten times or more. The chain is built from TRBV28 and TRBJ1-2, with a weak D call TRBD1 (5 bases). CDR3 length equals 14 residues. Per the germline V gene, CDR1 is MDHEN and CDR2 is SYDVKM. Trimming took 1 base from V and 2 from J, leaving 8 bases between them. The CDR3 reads CASSLFGGNYGYTF. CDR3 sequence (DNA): TGTGCCAGCAGTTTATTCGGGGGAAACTATGGCTACACCTTC.

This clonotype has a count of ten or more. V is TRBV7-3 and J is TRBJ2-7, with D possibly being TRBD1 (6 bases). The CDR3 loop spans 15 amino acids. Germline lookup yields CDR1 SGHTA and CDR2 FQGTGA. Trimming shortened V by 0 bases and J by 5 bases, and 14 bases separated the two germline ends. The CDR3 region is CASSLTSGVSNEQYF. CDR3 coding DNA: TGTGCCAGCAGCTTAACCTCAGGGGTATCGAACGAGCAGTACTTC.

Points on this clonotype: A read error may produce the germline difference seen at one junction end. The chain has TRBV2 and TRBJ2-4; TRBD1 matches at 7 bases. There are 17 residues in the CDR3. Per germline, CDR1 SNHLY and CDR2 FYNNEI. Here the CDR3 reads CDSRDTRGREPKNIQYF. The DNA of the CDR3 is TGTGACAGCAGAGATACCAGGGGGAGAGAGCCTAAAAACATTCAGTACTTC.

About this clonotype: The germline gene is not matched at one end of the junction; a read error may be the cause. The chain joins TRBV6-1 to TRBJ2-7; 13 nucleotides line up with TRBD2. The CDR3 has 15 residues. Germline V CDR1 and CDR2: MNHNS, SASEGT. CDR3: CASSTSGRARIEKYF. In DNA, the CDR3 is TGTGCCAGCAGTACTAGCGGGAGGGCACGGATCGAGAAGTACTTC.

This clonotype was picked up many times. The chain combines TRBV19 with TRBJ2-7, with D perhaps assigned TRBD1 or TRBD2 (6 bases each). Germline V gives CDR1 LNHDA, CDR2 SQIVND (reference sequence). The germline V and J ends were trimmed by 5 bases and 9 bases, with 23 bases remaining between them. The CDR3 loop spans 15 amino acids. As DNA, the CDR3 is TGTGCCAGTAGTCCCGCGGGACACCATTACTCCCCGCAGTACTTC. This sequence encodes CASSPAGHHYSPQYF.

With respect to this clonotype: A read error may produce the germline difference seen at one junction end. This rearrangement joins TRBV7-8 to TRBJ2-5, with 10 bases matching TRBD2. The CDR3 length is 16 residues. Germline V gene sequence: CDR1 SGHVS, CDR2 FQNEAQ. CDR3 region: CAISPGLAWVQETQYF. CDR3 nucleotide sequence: TGTGCCATCAGCCCGGGACTAGCGTGGGTCCAAGAGACCCAGTACTTC.

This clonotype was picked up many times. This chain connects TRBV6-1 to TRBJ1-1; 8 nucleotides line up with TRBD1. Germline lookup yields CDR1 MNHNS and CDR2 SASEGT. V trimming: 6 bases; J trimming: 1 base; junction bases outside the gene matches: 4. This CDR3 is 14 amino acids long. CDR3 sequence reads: CASSQGQGNTEAFF. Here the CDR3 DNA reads TGTGCCAGCAGCCAAGGACAGGGGAACACTGAAGCTTTCTTT.

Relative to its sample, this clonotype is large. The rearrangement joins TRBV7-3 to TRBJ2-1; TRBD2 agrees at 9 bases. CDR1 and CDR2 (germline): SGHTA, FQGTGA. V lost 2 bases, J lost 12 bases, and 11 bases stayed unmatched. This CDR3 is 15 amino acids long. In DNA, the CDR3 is TGTGCCAGCAGCTTAGTTCTAGCGGGGTATACAGGGCAGTTCTTC. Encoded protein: CASSLVLAGYTGQFF.

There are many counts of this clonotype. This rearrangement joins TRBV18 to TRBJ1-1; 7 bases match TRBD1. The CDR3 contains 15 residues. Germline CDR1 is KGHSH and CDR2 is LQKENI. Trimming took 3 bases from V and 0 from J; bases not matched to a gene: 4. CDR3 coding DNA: TGTGCCAGCTCACCTCGCCAGGGGGTGAACACTGAAGCTTTCTTT. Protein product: CASSPRQGVNTEAFF.

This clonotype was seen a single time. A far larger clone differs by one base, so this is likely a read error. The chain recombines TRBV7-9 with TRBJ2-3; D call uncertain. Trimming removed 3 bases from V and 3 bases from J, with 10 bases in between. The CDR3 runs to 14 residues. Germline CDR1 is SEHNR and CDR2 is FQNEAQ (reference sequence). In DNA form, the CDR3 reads TGTGCCAGCAGCTTGCAGGACGCAACAGATACGCAGTATTTT. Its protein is CASSLQDATDTQYF.

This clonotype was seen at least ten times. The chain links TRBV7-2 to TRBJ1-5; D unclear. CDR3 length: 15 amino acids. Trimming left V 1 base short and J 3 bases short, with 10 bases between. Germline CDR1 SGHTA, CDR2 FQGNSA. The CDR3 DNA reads TGTGCCAGCAGCTTAGATCGGCCCCTCAATCAGCCCCAGCATTTT. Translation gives CASSLDRPLNQPQHF.

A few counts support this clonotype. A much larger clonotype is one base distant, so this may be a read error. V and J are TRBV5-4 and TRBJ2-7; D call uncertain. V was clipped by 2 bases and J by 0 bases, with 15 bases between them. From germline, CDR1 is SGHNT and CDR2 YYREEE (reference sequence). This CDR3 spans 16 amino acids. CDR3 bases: TGTGCCAGCAGCTTTCAGTCGCAGGCGATCTCCTACGAGCAGTACTTC. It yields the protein CASSFQSQAISYEQYF.

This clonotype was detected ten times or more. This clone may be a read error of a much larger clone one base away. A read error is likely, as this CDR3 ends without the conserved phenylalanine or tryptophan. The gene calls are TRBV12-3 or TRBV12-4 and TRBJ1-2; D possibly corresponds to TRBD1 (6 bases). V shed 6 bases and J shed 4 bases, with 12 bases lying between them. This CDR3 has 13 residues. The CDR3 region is CASSTGQSYGYTS. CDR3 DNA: TGTGCCAGCAGCACTGGACAGTCCTATGGCTACACCTCC.

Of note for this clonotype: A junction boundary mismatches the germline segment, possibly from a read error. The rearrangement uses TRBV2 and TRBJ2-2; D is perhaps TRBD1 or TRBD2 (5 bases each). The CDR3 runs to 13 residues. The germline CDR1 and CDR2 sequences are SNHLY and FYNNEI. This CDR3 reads CASSEEDTGEMLF. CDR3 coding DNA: TGTGCCAGCAGTGAAGAGGACACCGGGGAGATGCTTTTT.

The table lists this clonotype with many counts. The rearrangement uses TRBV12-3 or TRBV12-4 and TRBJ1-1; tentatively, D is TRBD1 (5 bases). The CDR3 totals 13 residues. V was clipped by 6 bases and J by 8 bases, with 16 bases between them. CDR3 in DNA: TGTGCCAGCAGGACAACCATATACAGGGAAGCTTTCTTT. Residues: CASRTTIYREAFF.

CDR3: CASSYGGGYTF. The CDR3 DNA follows: TGTGCCAGCAGTTACGGCGGTGGCTACACCTTC. The V call is TRBV6-5, the J call TRBJ1-2; no definite D call. The V end was cut by 2 bases, the J end by 7 bases, with 5 bases between. The CDR3 extends over 11 amino acids. Germline assignment: CDR1 MNHEY and CDR2 SVGAGI.

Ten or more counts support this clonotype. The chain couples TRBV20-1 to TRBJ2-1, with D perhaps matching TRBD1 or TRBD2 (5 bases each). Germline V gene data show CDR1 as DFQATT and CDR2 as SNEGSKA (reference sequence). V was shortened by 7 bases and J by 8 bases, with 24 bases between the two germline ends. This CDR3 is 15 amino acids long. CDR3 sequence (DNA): TGCAGTGGGGGACCGAGGATAGCCCGAGGGGATGAGCAGTTCTTC. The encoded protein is CSGGPRIARGDEQFF.

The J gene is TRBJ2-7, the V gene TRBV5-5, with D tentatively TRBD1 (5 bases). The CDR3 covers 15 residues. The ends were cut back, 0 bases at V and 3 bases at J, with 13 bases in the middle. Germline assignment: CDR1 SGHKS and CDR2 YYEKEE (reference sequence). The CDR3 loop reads CASSLDVTACYEQYF. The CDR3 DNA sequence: TGTGCCAGCAGCTTGGACGTGACAGCCTGCTACGAGCAGTACTTC.

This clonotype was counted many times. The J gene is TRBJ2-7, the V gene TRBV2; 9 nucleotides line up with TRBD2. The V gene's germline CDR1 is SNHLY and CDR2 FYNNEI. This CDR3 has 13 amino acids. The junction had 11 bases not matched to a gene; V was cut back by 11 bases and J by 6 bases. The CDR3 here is CAGEREREAEQYF. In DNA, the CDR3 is TGTGCCGGAGAGCGCGAGCGGGAGGCCGAGCAGTACTTC.

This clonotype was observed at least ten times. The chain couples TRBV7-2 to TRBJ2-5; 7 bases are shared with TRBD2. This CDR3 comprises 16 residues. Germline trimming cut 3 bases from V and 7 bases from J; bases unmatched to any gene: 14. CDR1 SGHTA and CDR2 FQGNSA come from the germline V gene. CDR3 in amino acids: CASSFGWELGGGTQYF. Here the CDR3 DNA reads TGTGCCAGCAGCTTCGGGTGGGAGCTAGGCGGGGGGACCCAGTACTTC.

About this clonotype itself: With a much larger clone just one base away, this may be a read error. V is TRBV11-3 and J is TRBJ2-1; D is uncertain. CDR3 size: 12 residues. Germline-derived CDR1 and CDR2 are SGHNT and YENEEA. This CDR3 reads CASSLTEARQLF. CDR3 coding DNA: TGTGCCAGCAGCTTAACAGAGGCTAGGCAGCTCTTC.

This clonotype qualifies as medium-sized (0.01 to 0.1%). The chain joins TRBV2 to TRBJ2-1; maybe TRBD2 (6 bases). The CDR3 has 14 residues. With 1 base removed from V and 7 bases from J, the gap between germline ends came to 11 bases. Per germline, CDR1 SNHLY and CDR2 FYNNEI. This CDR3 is CASSEVSRGNEQFF. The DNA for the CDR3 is TGTGCCAGCAGTGAAGTCAGCCGGGGGAATGAGCAGTTCTTC.

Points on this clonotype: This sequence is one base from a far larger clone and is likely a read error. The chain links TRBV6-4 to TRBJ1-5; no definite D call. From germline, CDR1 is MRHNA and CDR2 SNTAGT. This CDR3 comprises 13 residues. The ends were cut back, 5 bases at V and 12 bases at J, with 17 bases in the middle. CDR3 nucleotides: TGTGCCAGCAGTTACGCGTTCGGCGGGCGCCAGCATTTT. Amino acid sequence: CASSYAFGGRQHF.

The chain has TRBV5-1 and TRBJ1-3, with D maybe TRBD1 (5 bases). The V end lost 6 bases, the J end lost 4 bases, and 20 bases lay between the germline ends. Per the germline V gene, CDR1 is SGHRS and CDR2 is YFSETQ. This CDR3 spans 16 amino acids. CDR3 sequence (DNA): TGCGCCAGCATCGAGGGGCTGGGGATAACAGGAAACACCATATATTTT. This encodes CASIEGLGITGNTIYF. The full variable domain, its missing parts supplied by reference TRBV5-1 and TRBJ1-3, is KAGVTQTPRYLIKTRGQQVTLSCSPISGHRSVSWYQQTPGQGLQFLFEYFSETQRNKGNFPGRFSGRQFSNSRSEMNVSTLELGDSALYLCASIEGLGITGNTIYFGEGSWLTVV.

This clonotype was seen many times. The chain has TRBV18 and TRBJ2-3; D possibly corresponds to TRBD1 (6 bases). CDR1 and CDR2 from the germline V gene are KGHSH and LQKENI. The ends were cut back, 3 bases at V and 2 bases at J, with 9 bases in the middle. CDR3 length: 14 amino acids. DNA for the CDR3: TGTGCCAGCTCACCGACAGGATCCACAGATACGCAGTATTTT. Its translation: CASSPTGSTDTQYF.

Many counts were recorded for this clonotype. CDR3 DNA sequence: TGTGCCAGCAGCTCGGGGGGCTCGTTCTCCTACAATGAGCAGTTCTTC. The encoded protein is CASSSGGSFSYNEQFF. V gene TRBV7-3 combines with J gene TRBJ2-1; D is possibly TRBD2 (7 bases). The germline CDR1 and CDR2 sequences are SGHTA and FQGTGA. Trimming cost V 4 bases and J 0 bases, with 13 bases left between them. The CDR3 runs 16 residues.

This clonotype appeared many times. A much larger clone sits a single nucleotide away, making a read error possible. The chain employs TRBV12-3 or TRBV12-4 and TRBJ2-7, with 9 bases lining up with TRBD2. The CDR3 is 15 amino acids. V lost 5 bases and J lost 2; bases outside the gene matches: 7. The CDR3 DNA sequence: TGTGCCAGCAGTCTCCTTGGCGGGAGGGCCTACGAGCAGTACTTC. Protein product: CASSLLGGRAYEQYF.

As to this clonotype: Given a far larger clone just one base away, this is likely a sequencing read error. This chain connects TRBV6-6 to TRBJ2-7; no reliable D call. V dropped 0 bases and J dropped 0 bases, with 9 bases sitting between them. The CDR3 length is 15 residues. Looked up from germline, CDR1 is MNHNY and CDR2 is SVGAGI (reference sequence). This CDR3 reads CASSYSGRCSYEQYF. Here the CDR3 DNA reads TGTGCCAGCAGTTACTCTGGACGGTGCTCCTACGAGCAGTACTTC.

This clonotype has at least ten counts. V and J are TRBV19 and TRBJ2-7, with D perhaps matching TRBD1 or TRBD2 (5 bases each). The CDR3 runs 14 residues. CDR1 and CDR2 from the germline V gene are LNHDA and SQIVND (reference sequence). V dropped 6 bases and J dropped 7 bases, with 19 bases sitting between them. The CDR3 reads CASSSWWSEGEQYF. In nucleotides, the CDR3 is TGTGCCAGTAGCAGTTGGTGGTCCGAGGGGGAGCAGTACTTC.